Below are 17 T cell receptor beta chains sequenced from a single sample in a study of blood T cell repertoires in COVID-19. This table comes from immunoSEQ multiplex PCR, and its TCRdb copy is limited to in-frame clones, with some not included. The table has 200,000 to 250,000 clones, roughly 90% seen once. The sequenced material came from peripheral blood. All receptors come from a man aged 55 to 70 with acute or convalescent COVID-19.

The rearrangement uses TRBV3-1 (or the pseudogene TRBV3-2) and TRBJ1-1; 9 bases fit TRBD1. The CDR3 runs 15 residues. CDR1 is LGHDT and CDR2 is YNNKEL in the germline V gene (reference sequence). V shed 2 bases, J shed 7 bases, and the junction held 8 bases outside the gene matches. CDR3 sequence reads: CASSQLGTGQGEAFF. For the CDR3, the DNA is TGTGCCAGCAGCCAATTAGGGACGGGACAGGGTGAAGCTTTCTTT.

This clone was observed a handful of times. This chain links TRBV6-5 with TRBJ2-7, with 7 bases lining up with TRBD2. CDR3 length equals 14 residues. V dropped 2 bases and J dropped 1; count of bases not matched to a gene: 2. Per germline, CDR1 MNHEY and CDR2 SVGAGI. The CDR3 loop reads CASSYRRESYEQYF. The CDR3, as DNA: TGTGCCAGCAGTTACCGGCGGGAGTCCTACGAGCAGTACTTC.

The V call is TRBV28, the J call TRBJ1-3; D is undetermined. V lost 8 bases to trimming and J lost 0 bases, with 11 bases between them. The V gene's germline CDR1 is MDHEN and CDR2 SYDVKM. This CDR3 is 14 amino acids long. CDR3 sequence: CASRDRSSGNTIYF. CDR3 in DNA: TGTGCCAGCCGGGATCGGTCCTCTGGAAACACCATATATTTT.

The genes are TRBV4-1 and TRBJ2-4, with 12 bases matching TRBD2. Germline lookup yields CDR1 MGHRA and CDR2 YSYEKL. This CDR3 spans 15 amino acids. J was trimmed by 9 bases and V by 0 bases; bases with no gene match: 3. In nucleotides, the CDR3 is TGCGCCAGCAGCCAAGAGGCTAGCGGGGGGGGCATTCAGTACTTC. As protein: CASSQEASGGGIQYF.

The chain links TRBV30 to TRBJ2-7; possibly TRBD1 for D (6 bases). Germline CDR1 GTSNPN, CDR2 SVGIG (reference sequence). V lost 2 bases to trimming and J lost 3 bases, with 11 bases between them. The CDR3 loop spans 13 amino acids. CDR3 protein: CAWSKGQSYEQYF. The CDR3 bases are TGTGCCTGGAGTAAGGGACAAAGCTACGAGCAGTACTTC.

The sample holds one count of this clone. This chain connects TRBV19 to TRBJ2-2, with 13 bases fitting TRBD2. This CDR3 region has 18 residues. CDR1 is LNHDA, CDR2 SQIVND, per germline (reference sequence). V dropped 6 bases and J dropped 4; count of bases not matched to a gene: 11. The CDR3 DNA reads TGTGCCAGTAGATTTAGGACTAGCGGGAGAGGGGGCACCGGGGAGCTGTTTTTT. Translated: CASRFRTSGRGGTGELFF.

CDR3 bases: TGTGCCAGCAGTCCACAGACAGGGGTGAGAAAACTGTTTTTT. This translates into CASSPQTGVRKLFF. The gene calls are TRBV28 and TRBJ1-4; 8 bases agree with TRBD1. In germline, CDR1 is MDHEN, CDR2 SYDVKM. The CDR3 loop spans 14 amino acids. The V and J ends lost 5 bases and 10 bases, in that order; junction bases with no gene match: 9.

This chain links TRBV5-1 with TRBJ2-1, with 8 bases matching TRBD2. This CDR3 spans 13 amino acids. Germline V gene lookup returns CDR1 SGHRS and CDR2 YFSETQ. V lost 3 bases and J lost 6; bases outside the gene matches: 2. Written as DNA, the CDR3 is TGCGCCAGCAGCTCGGGGGGGTTCAATGAGCAGTTCTTC. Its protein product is CASSSGGFNEQFF. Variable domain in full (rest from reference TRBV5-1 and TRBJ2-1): KAGVTQTPRYLIKTRGQQVTLSCSPISGHRSVSWYQQTPGQGLQFLFEYFSETQRNKGNFPGRFSGRQFSNSRSEMNVSTLELGDSALYLCASSSGGFNEQFFGPGTRLTVL.

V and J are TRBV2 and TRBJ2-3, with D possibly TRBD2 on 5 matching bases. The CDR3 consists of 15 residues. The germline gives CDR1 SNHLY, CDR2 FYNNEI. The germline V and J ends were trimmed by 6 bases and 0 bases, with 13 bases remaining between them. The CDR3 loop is CASRRDRASTDTQYF. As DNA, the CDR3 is TGTGCCAGCAGGAGGGATAGGGCTAGCACAGATACGCAGTATTTT. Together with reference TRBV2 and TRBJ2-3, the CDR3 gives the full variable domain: EPEVTQTPSHQVTQMGQEVILRCVPISNHLYFYWYRQILGQKVEFLVSFYNNEISEKSEIFDDQFSVERPDGSNFTLKIRSTKLEDSAMYFCASRRDRASTDTQYFGPGTRLTVL.

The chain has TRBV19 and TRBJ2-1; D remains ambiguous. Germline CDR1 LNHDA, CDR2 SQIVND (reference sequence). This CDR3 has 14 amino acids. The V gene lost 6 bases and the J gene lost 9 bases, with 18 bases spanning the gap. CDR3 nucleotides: TGTGCCAGTAGGGCCCGAGGAAATATCCGTGAGCAGTTCTTC. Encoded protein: CASRARGNIREQFF.

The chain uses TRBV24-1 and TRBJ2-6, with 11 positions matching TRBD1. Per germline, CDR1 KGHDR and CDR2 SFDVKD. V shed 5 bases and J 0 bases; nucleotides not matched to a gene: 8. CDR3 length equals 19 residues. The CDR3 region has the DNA TGTGCCACCAGTGGTGAGGACAGGGGGCTACGCTCTGGGGCCAACGTCCTGACTTTC. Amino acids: CATSGEDRGLRSGANVLTF.

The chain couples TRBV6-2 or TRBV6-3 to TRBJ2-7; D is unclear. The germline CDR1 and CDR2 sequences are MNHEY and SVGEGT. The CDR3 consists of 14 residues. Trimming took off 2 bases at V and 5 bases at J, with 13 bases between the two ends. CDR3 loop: CASSYSEVTNEQYF. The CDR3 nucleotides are TGTGCCAGCAGTTACAGTGAGGTAACCAACGAGCAGTACTTC.

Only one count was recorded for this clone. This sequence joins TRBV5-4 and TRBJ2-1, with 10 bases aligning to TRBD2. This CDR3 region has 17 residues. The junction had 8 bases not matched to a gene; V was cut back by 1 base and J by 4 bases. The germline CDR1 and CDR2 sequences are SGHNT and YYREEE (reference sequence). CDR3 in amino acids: CASSLKYRTSGYNEQFF. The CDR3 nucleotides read TGTGCCAGCAGCTTGAAATATAGGACTAGCGGTTACAATGAGCAGTTCTTC.

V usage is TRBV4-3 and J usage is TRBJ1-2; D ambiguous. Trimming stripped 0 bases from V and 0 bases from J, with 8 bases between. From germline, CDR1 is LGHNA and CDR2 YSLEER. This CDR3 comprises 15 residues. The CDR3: CASSQDGSTNYGYTF. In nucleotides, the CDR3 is TGCGCCAGCAGCCAAGATGGCTCAACTAACTATGGCTACACCTTC.

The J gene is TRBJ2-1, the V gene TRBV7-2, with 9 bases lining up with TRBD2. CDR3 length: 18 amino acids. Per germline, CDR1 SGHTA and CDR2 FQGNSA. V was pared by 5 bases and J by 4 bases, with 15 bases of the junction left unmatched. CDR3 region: CASSPTGSGTSPYNEQFF. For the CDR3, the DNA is TGTGCCAGCAGCCCTACCGGTTCCGGGACTAGCCCATACAATGAGCAGTTCTTC.

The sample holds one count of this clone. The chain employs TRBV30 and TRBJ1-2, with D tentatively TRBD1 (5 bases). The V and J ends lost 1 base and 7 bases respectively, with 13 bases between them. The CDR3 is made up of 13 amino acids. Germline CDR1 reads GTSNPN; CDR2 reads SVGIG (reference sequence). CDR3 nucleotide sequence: TGTGCCTGGAGTGATGCGGGGACGGGTGGCTACACCTTC. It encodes CAWSDAGTGGYTF.

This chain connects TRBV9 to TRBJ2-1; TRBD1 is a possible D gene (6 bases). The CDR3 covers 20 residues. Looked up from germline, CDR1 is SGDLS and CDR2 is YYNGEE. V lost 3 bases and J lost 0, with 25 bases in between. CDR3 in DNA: TGTGCCAGCAGCGGGGGTGGGCCCGGACAGCCTGCTAGCTCCTACAATGAGCAGTTCTTC. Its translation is CASSGGGPGQPASSYNEQFF.